The clone carrying this T cell receptor beta chain was picked up a small number of times. These data come from a study of blood T cell repertoires in COVID-19. Study as a whole: Samples representing acute and convalescent COVID-19 were sourced from the United States, Italy and Spain. Sample material is recorded as cDNA or gDNA derived from T cells, B-cell-depleted T cells, or PBMCs.

The CDR3 is made up of 17 amino acids. Trimming shortened V by 6 bases and J by 2 bases, and 20 bases separated the two germline ends. The germline CDR1 and CDR2 sequences are SGHVS and FQNEAQ. Participant-reported clinical history was the basis for cohort assignment. In the original workflow: How many nucleated cells were present was estimated from reference gene primer amplification. The method was immunoSEQ multiplex PCR; TCRdb's version includes in-frame clones alone and lacks a portion of them. V and J calls and clone size come straight from that table; D and trimming were deduced from the DNA. Here the sample spans around 250,000 clones, just under 90% being singletons.

Sequenced: PBMCs or T cells enriched from blood (not recorded which). This chain links TRBV7-8 with TRBJ1-5; TRBD1 is a possible D gene (6 bases). The clonotype originates from a woman aged 25 to 39 with acute COVID-19. CDR3 sequence: CASSYNSQGWGNQPQHF. Here the CDR3 DNA reads TGTGCCAGCAGTTACAATTCACAGGGATGGGGCAATCAGCCCCAGCATTTT.